Following are 27 T cell receptor beta chains from one sample sequenced in a study of identical twins. TCRdb reanalysed the 5' RACE reads using MiXCR and keeps one entry per CDR3 protein. This table holds about 920,000 distinct CDR3 sequences, approximately 13% found once. This sample was shared with a second study, whose subject was yellow fever vaccine responses in identical twins.

The sequenced material came from PBMCs. Source of these receptors: a woman aged 18 to 35 in good health.

V usage is TRBV7-9 and J usage is TRBJ2-6, with unresolved D. Between the trimmed V and J ends, which lost 11 bases and 0 bases, there was a span of 8 bases. This CDR3 comprises 13 residues. Germline V CDR1 and CDR2: SEHNR, FQNEAQ (reference sequence). CDR3: CAPLASGANVLTF. DNA for the CDR3: TGTGCCCCTCTGGCCTCTGGGGCCAACGTCCTGACTTTC.

The sample holds a few counts of this clonotype. The rearrangement links TRBV20-1 to TRBJ1-2, with 7 bases matching TRBD1. Germline V CDR1 and CDR2: DFQATT, SNEGSKA (reference sequence). The CDR3 spans 13 residues. With V trimmed by 6 bases and J by 9 bases, 13 bases remained unmatched. The CDR3 DNA reads TGCAGTGCACCCCCCGGGGACAGCGTAAGCTACACCTTC. Translation gives CSAPPGDSVSYTF.

This clonotype was detected ten times or more. V usage is TRBV12-3 or TRBV12-4 and J usage is TRBJ2-1; no clear D. The ends were cut back, 6 bases at V and 4 bases at J, with 13 bases in the middle. CDR3 length: 14 residues. Here the CDR3 reads CASRRALGYNEQFF. The CDR3 DNA sequence: TGTGCCAGCAGGCGTGCCTTAGGGTACAATGAGCAGTTCTTC.

The V and J genes are TRBV3-1 and TRBJ2-3, with D possibly being TRBD2 (6 bases). The CDR3 spans 13 residues. Germline V gene sequence: CDR1 LGHDT, CDR2 YNNKEL (reference sequence). V lost 5 bases to trimming and J lost 5 bases, with 11 bases between them. CDR3 amino acids: CASSDRGRDTQYF. The CDR3, as DNA: TGTGCCAGCAGCGACCGGGGGAGAGATACGCAGTATTTT.

This clonotype occurred many times. V usage is TRBV10-2 and J usage is TRBJ2-4; TRBD2 might be the D (5 bases). There are 14 residues in the CDR3. The V and J ends lost 2 bases and 3 bases respectively, with 8 bases between them. CDR1 WSHSY and CDR2 SAAADI come from the germline V gene. The CDR3, as DNA: TGCGCCAGCAGTGAGGAGGGTAGCAAAAACATTCAGTACTTC. Protein product: CASSEEGSKNIQYF.

The genes are TRBV3-1 and TRBJ1-1, with TRBD1 as a possible D gene (6 bases). Germline V CDR1 and CDR2: LGHDT, YNNKEL (reference sequence). V lost 4 bases and J lost 4, with 13 bases in between. This CDR3 has 14 amino acids. This chain's CDR3 is CASSLQGSSTEAFF. The CDR3, as DNA: TGTGCCAGCAGCCTACAGGGTTCGTCCACTGAAGCTTTCTTT.

Only a few counts were recorded for this clonotype. The J gene is TRBJ2-5, the V gene TRBV4-1; D remains unclear. There are 17 residues in the CDR3. V lost 2 bases and J 2 bases, leaving 18 bases between the germline ends. Germline CDR1 reads MGHRA; CDR2 reads YSYEKL. For the CDR3, the DNA is TGCGCCAGCAGCCAACTCAAGGGCCCGACCCGACAAGAGACCCAGTACTTC. It codes for CASSQLKGPTRQETQYF.

This rearrangement joins TRBV18 to TRBJ2-7, with 8 nucleotides matching TRBD2. CDR1 is KGHSH and CDR2 is LQKENI in the germline V gene. The V gene end was trimmed by 3 bases and the J gene end by 3 bases; junction bases not matched to a gene: 13. This CDR3 is built from 17 residues. The CDR3: CASSPVLLREAYYEQYF. Here the CDR3 DNA reads TGTGCCAGCTCACCGGTTCTGTTGCGGGAGGCATACTACGAGCAGTACTTC.

This clonotype was seen a handful of times. The V gene is TRBV7-9, the J gene TRBJ2-1, with D perhaps TRBD2 (6 bases). Germline V gene data show CDR1 as SEHNR and CDR2 as FQNEAQ (reference sequence). Trimming stripped 2 bases from V and 6 bases from J, with 11 bases between. CDR3 size: 14 residues. CDR3 DNA sequence: TGTGCCAGCAGCTTACCACTCGGGGGCAATGAGCAGTTCTTC. The encoded protein is CASSLPLGGNEQFF.

This sequence joins TRBV12-3 or TRBV12-4 and TRBJ2-3; D is undetermined. Trimming left V 5 bases short and J 7 bases short, with 7 bases between. The CDR3 runs 11 residues. The CDR3 sequence is CASSGTNTQYF. CDR3 bases: TGTGCCAGCAGTGGTACAAATACGCAGTATTTT.

This clonotype has at least ten counts. The chain joins TRBV29-1 to TRBJ2-7; tentatively, D is TRBD2 (5 bases). CDR3 length equals 13 residues. Trimming removed 0 bases at V and 1 base at J, with 7 bases between. CDR1 SQVTM and CDR2 ANQGSEA come from the germline V gene. The CDR3 sequence: CSVEDRESYEQYF. The DNA for the CDR3 is TGCAGCGTTGAAGATCGGGAATCCTACGAGCAGTACTTC.

V and J are TRBV6-4 and TRBJ2-7; 10 bases match TRBD2. Germline V gene data show CDR1 as MRHNA and CDR2 as SNTAGT. The CDR3 is 15 amino acids. Trimming cost V 0 bases and J 5 bases; bases outside gene matches: 4. The CDR3 loop is CASSDSSSGSNEQYF. The CDR3 DNA reads as TGTGCCAGCAGTGACTCGTCTAGCGGGAGCAACGAGCAGTACTTC.

CDR3 in DNA: TGTGCCAGCAGTCACGGGACTAGAGCTTCCTACGAGCAGTACTTC. Its translation: CASSHGTRASYEQYF. The J gene is TRBJ2-7, the V gene TRBV27; 8 nucleotides agree with TRBD2. Germline V gene lookup returns CDR1 MNHEY and CDR2 SMNVEV (reference sequence). V dropped 5 bases and J dropped 1; count of bases not matched to a gene: 7. There are 15 residues in the CDR3.

This clonotype was observed a handful of times. The chain employs TRBV15 and TRBJ2-3; 12 positions match TRBD2. The CDR3 has 18 residues. Germline V gene data show CDR1 as LNHNV and CDR2 as YYDKDF (reference sequence). V lost 1 base and J lost 0; bases outside the gene matches: 5. This CDR3 reads CATSRGTSGASSTDTQYF. The CDR3 DNA follows: TGTGCCACCAGCAGAGGGACTAGCGGGGCATCTAGCACAGATACGCAGTATTTT.

This clonotype was detected only a few times. The chain uses TRBV24-1 and TRBJ1-1, with D perhaps TRBD1 (5 bases). The CDR3 has 13 amino acids. Trimming removed 6 bases from V and 5 bases from J, with 12 bases in between. CDR1 and CDR2 (germline): KGHDR, SFDVKD. The CDR3 sequence: CATSRSEGTEAFF. The CDR3 nucleotides read TGTGCCACCAGTAGGTCAGAGGGGACTGAAGCTTTCTTT.

This clonotype showed up many times. V gene TRBV9 combines with J gene TRBJ2-1; tentatively, D is TRBD2 (6 bases). The CDR3 extends over 16 amino acids. Per the germline V gene, CDR1 is SGDLS and CDR2 is YYNGEE. V lost 2 bases and J 5 bases, leaving 17 bases between the germline ends. CDR3 DNA sequence: TGTGCCAGCAGCGTTAGACCCGGGGACTCTCACAATGAGCAGTTCTTC. Amino acids: CASSVRPGDSHNEQFF. Variable domain in full (rest from reference TRBV9 and TRBJ2-1): DSGVTQTPKHLITATGQRVTLRCSPRSGDLSVYWYQQSLDQGLQFLIQYYNGEERAKGNILERFSAQQFPDLHSELNLSSLELGDSALYFCASSVRPGDSHNEQFFGPGTRLTVL.

This clonotype has a handful of counts. The V gene is TRBV7-9, the J gene TRBJ2-5, with D perhaps matching TRBD1 (5 bases). The CDR3 spans 16 residues. V was pared by 2 bases and J by 1 base, with 14 bases between. Germline-derived CDR1 and CDR2 are SEHNR and FQNEAQ (reference sequence). This CDR3 is CASSLIGGQLQETQYF. CDR3 nucleotides: TGTGCCAGCAGCTTAATTGGTGGACAACTCCAAGAGACCCAGTACTTC.

The chain links TRBV29-1 to TRBJ2-1, with 9 bases identical to TRBD1. V lost 5 bases to trimming and J lost 5 bases; unmatched junction nucleotides: 4. This CDR3 is built from 13 residues. Germline values: CDR1 SQVTM, CDR2 ANQGSEA. As DNA, the CDR3 is TGCAGCGTTTCCGACAGGGGGAACAATGAGCAGTTCTTC. It yields the protein CSVSDRGNNEQFF.

This clonotype turned up a few times. V gene TRBV29-1 combines with J gene TRBJ1-2, with D unresolved. Germline V CDR1 and CDR2: SQVTM, ANQGSEA. Trimming removed 5 bases at V and 3 bases at J, with 7 bases between. The CDR3 totals 11 residues. The DNA for the CDR3 is TGCAGCGTTATGAGTGACTATGGCTACACCTTC. Protein product: CSVMSDYGYTF.

The genes are TRBV20-1 and TRBJ2-7; possibly TRBD1 for D (6 bases). CDR1 and CDR2 from the germline V gene are DFQATT and SNEGSKA (reference sequence). V lost 3 bases to trimming and J lost 4 bases, with 13 bases between them. This CDR3 is built from 13 residues. CDR3: CSARTGQPYEQYV. CDR3 in DNA: TGCAGTGCTAGGACAGGACAGCCTTACGAGCAGTACGTC.

In this sample, this clonotype turned up once. V usage is TRBV5-4 and J usage is TRBJ2-3; 11 bases are shared with TRBD2. The CDR3 consists of 14 residues. The trim removed 9 bases at V and 6 bases at J, leaving 9 bases unmatched. Looked up from germline, CDR1 is SGHNT and CDR2 is YYREEE (reference sequence). CDR3 sequence reads: CATLSGGATDTQYF. The CDR3 DNA sequence: TGTGCCACCCTTAGCGGGGGGGCTACGGATACGCAGTATTTT.

This chain connects TRBV2 to TRBJ2-5; 8 positions match TRBD2. The CDR3 is made up of 14 amino acids. Germline V gene data show CDR1 as SNHLY and CDR2 as FYNNEI. The CDR3 sequence: CATPKRERKETQYF. The CDR3 DNA is TGTGCGACCCCCAAGCGGGAGAGGAAAGAGACCCAGTACTTC. The full variable domain, completed using reference TRBV2 and TRBJ2-5, is EPEVTQTPSHQVTQMGQEVILRCVPISNHLYFYWYRQILGQKVEFLVSFYNNEISEKSEIFDDQFSVERPDGSNFTLKIRSTKLEDSAMYFCATPKRERKETQYFGPGTRLLVL.

The table lists this clonotype with a few counts. The chain has TRBV10-3 and TRBJ2-1; TRBD2 matches at 10 bases. Germline-derived CDR1 and CDR2 are ENHRY and SYGVKD. This CDR3 region has 15 residues. V dropped 4 bases and J dropped 5; count of bases not matched to a gene: 5. In DNA, the CDR3 is TGTGCCATCAGTGTGCGGACTAGCGGAAACAATGAGCAGTTCTTC. Amino acid sequence: CAISVRTSGNNEQFF.

This chain links TRBV5-6 with TRBJ2-7; possibly TRBD2 for D (6 bases). CDR1 is SGHDT and CDR2 is YYEEEE in the germline V gene. The CDR3 is made up of 14 amino acids. Trimming took 3 bases from V and 6 from J, leaving 16 bases between them. The CDR3 DNA reads as TGTGCCAGCAGCTATGTAGGCGGGGTAAGCGAGCAGTACGTC. It specifies CASSYVGGVSEQYV.

Only a few counts were recorded for this clonotype. The chain carries TRBV6-5 and TRBJ2-7; D unclear. CDR3 length: 15 residues. Germline V lookup: CDR1 MNHEY, CDR2 SVGAGI. Trimming left V 0 bases short and J 1 base short, with 10 bases between. CDR3 sequence: CASSYSVRESYEQYF. CDR3 DNA sequence: TGTGCCAGCAGTTACTCGGTACGCGAATCCTACGAGCAGTACTTC.

The V and J genes are TRBV27 and TRBJ2-7; the D gene is possibly TRBD2 (5 bases). Trimming stripped 5 bases from V and 4 bases from J, with 15 bases between. CDR1 is MNHEY, CDR2 SMNVEV, per germline (reference sequence). The CDR3 loop spans 14 amino acids. The CDR3 here is CASSVGWPGYEQYV. CDR3 DNA sequence: TGTGCCAGCAGTGTAGGGTGGCCGGGGTACGAGCAGTACGTC.

This clonotype has at least ten counts. The chain employs TRBV10-3 and TRBJ2-1; 8 nucleotides match TRBD1. This CDR3 has 16 amino acids. Per the germline V gene, CDR1 is ENHRY and CDR2 is SYGVKD. V shed 6 bases and J 0 bases; nucleotides not matched to a gene: 7. The CDR3 bases are TGTGCCATCAGAGAGGGACAGGAGAGCTCCTACAATGAGCAGTTCTTC. Its translation: CAIREGQESSYNEQFF.